The present entry profiles one T cell receptor beta chain with its context. The data derive from a study of blood T cell repertoires in COVID-19. Study as a whole: T cells, B-cell-depleted T cells, or PBMCs supplied cDNA or gDNA.

Per the original data handling: Using reference gene primer amplification, nucleated cell counts were estimated. The method was immunoSEQ multiplex PCR; TCRdb's version includes in-frame clones alone and lacks a portion of them. V and J calls and clone size come straight from that table; D and trimming were deduced from the DNA. The sample consists of under 450,000 clones, about 87% of them appearing once. During active infection, Seattle patients enrolled and were then monitored through disease. The TCR comes from a woman aged 45 to 65 with COVID-19, enrolled during active disease. Input material: peripheral blood.

CDR3 sequence (DNA): TGTGCCAGCCGGGACAGGAACTACGAGCAGTACTTC. This sequence encodes CASRDRNYEQYF. V usage is TRBV6-5 and J usage is TRBJ2-7; 8 nucleotides align to TRBD1. Germline V gene lookup returns CDR1 MNHEY and CDR2 SVGAGI. There are 12 residues in the CDR3. V shed 8 bases and J 3 bases; nucleotides not matched to a gene: 3.